The present TCR beta chain was sequenced within a study of cytomegalovirus exposure and HLA in healthy donors (TCRdb year 2017). Context from the whole study: In an earlier analysis of 587 of the donors, 276 Gb of sequence data and 90 million to 130 million unique TCR beta sequences from roughly 180 million T cells were reported. About 300 gigabases of sequencing data and approximately 93 million unique TCR sequences were included in an early release covering about 700 HLA-typed donors. Of the roughly 400 genotyped donors, over 70% fell in the genetic ancestry cluster associated with self-reported Caucasian donors. The study aimed to test whether cataloging public T cell receptors could reveal signatures of past pathogen exposure. Using immunosequencing, the study profiled T cell repertoires from around 680 subjects and related those repertoires to cytomegalovirus serostatus. Along with the approximately 700-subject first cohort, a separate validation cohort of about 110 different subjects was used. High-throughput TCR immunosequencing, statistical association of individual TCRs with disease status, and machine learning were combined to predict cytomegalovirus infection status. A later analysis re-examined previously published TCR beta repertoires from 610 or so donors and added high-resolution HLA genotyping to investigate patterns of TCR occurrence. In the later analysis, no new phenotypic data were used to find candidate immune exposures; instead, reliance was placed on TCR beta sequences and their occurrence across donors. An earlier analysis of fewer than 750 of the donors used high-throughput TCR beta sequencing to judge whether each TCR beta V gene segment behaved as functional or pseudogenic. Alongside the repertoire data, information on donor age, sex, ethnicity and CMV serostatus was compiled. A later genetic analysis took genome-wide SNP genotypes for about 65% of the 666 donors and used that subset as a discovery cohort. Every repertoire in the discovery cohort had been generated on one and the same sequencing platform. HLA typing included class I and class II loci at four-digit resolution. The number of donors typed differed by locus, with roughly 620-630 for A, B, C, DRB1 and DQB1, 522 for DQA1, approximately 570 for DPA1, and some 440 for DPB1. About five DR-DQ haplotypes were treated as single units for association and clustering because of strong linkage in the cohort. On average, approximately 250,000 unique TCR beta nucleotide sequences were sequenced per donor among some 420 genotyped donors of the cohort, with approximately 18% of those sequences being non-productive.

Preparation of the library involved the immunoSEQ multiplex PCR assay. A mixture of 60 forward primers for TCR Vbeta segments and 13 reverse primers for TCR Jbeta segments was used in the multiplex PCR. A multiplex PCR assay on genomic DNA amplified the CDR3 region of rearranged TCR beta genes. On the Illumina HiSeq System, the amplified TCR beta libraries were sequenced as 87-base-pair reads. In the authors' own workflow: Across the 670 or so repertoires, a later analysis counted 60 million to 90 million unique TCR beta chains, 9.5 million to 13 million of which were shared by at least two donors. To remove PCR and sequencing errors, raw reads were error-corrected and collapsed into unique sequences using a nearest-neighbor algorithm that merged closely related sequences. To assign V, D and J gene segments, CDR3 sequences were aligned to IMGT reference sequences. For a sequence to be retained, a match of at least six nucleotides was required to both a V gene segment and a J gene segment. A rearrangement counted as productive if the CDR3 had no stop codons and remained in frame with V and J, and every other rearrangement counted as non-productive. Following IMGT convention, CDR3 was defined as the stretch from the second conserved V-encoded cysteine up to the conserved J-encoded phenylalanine. The earlier analysis of more than 450 of the donors excluded sequences that lacked an unambiguous match to a single V gene segment. An earlier analysis of 587 of the donors classified V segments as functional when productive rearrangements were above 56.7% and as segregating when the standard deviation between donors was above 5%. A statistical classification framework was built for diagnosing cytomegalovirus status from the catalog of TCR beta chain sequences. V and J gene assignment, in a later analysis, came from comparing TCR nucleotide sequences with IMGT/GENE-DB human TR gene sequences. In a later analysis, CDR3 sequences and most-parsimonious VDJ recombination scenarios were assigned using the TCRdist pipeline. In a later analysis, every TCR beta chain was defined by the combination of its CDR3 amino acid sequence and its V-gene family, and reads without a unique V-gene family were dropped. In a later analysis, 450 to 600 highly shared, low-generation-probability nucleotide sequences were removed to address suspected cross-contamination and a sequencing artifact. In a later analysis, a clonal expansion index for each public chain was calculated from normalized within-repertoire ranks of inferred template counts. A later analysis computed generation probabilities with a VDJ recombination model fitted to out-of-frame rearrangements, and checked the results against IGoR. A later analysis scored TCR-TCR, TCR-HLA and TCR-CMV co-occurrence with hypergeometric tests, applying a repertoire-size bias correction to TCR pairs. In a later analysis, false discovery rates were estimated by permuting HLA or CMV assignments 20 times. In a later analysis, co-occurring TCRs were grouped using DBSCAN, and TCRdist sequence similarity was added for clustering within HLA-allele-positive subsets. Repertoires with fewer than 30,000 or more than 120,000 public chains, plus five repertoires with anomalous nucleotide sharing, were excluded from co-occurrence clustering. TCRdb holds this immuneACCESS table with in-frame rearrangements only. Some clones are missing; in checked studies, unresolved V genes explain under half, and the rest has no known cause. That table is the source of V, J and clone size, and D and trimming were worked out from the DNA. In all, the sample holds about 160,000 clones, and nearly 80% of those were seen once. The top ten clones comprise about 1% of the sample.

Inclusive of the bounding cysteine and phenylalanine, the CDR3 is 14 residues long. The retained sequence is limited to the CDR3, 42 bases, with the frame set at the first base. V is reduced by 5 bases and J by 2 bases, leaving a spacing of 12 bases between them. For CDR1 and CDR2, the germline V gene lists SGHVS and FQNEAQ. This clone appeared a single time. The specificity of this receptor is unknown. There are no base qualities to consult, and no much larger clone falls within one base. The cohort consisted of 666 healthy bone marrow donors. At the time of sampling, all cohort members were nominally healthy, though unrecorded immune exposures were likely present. The donor was CMV seropositive and was included in the group of 290 or so seropositive cohort members. Each donor provided a peripheral blood sample, and peripheral blood mononuclear cells were used for TCR beta sequencing. Genomic DNA was extracted from the blood cell samples with the Qiagen DNeasy Blood Extraction Kit.

The full study reports these points: This cohort had only TCR beta chains sequenced, and the lack of alpha or paired-chain data limited which features could be detected. Because some donors lacked HLA typing at each locus, the association tests relied only on the typed subset. In an earlier analysis of 587 of the donors, most TCR beta V segments appeared in productive rearrangements about 87% or about 30% of the time, broadly matching IMGT annotations. Most TCR sequences were seen in very few donors, while some public TCRs were found in many individuals. In a later analysis, HLA-associated TCR beta chains showed more clonal expansion and lower generation probabilities than non-associated chains that were equally common. It was suggested by the authors that the approach could potentially be generalized to other disease states and immunological phenotypes. Strong co-occurrence of HLA alleles, especially DR and DQ, made assigning TCR associations to individual alleles difficult. Because counts were too low, roughly 18 rarely observed V segments, including chromosome 9 orphons, were left out of the earlier analysis of about 620 of the donors. Immune exposure information for the cohort was limited to CMV serostatus. In a later analysis, most CMV-associated TCR beta chains were found to appear HLA-restricted, with HLA associations seemingly driven largely by CMV exposure. Some IMGT-functional V segments, including TRBV6-2 and TRBV6-3, could not be distinguished by the 87-base-pair reads and were therefore excluded. At a false discovery rate of 0.05, a later analysis linked 16,000 or so TCR beta sequences to specific HLA alleles. In vitro tests confirmed that three of the cytomegalovirus-associated TCR beta chains recognize cytomegalovirus antigens. In a later analysis, the rate of TCR association differed among HLA loci, with DRB1 alleles having the most associated TCRs and HLA-C alleles having the fewest. In a later genetic analysis, a missense DCLRE1C variant was associated with V-gene and J-gene trimming of TCR beta chains, and the association was replicated in an independent cohort. The classifier was reported to diagnose cytomegalovirus status with high specificity and sensitivity in both the original cohort and the validation cohort. Sequencing depth was assumed to be roughly uniform across donors in the presence/absence analyses, though that assumption may not hold. Linkage disequilibrium might explain the correlated functional status among segregating V segments, but an unknown experimental factor could not be excluded. The sequencing pipeline was judged likely to have produced a cluster of highly shared sequence variants as a technical artifact. In a later genetic analysis, fewer N-insertions in productive TCRs were reported among donors in an Asian-associated ancestry cluster than the approximately 670-donor mean. A total of 164 TCR beta chains were listed by the study as associated with cytomegalovirus. A further reported finding was that TCR beta sequences accurately predicted the HLA-A and HLA-B alleles for most subjects in the first cohort. In a later analysis, several top co-occurrence clusters were reported to appear linked to parvovirus B19, influenza, CMV and Epstein-Barr virus.

Sequencing was done on a sample of PBMCs. The receptor comes from a woman aged 45-65 years in good health and CMV-seropositive. The V and J segments used are TRBV7-8 and TRBJ2-5; D gene: possibly TRBD1, on 6 matching bases. Read as DNA, the sequence is TGTGCCAGCAGCCCACCCGGACAGCAAGAGACCCAGTACTTC. This is translated as CASSPPGQQETQYF.